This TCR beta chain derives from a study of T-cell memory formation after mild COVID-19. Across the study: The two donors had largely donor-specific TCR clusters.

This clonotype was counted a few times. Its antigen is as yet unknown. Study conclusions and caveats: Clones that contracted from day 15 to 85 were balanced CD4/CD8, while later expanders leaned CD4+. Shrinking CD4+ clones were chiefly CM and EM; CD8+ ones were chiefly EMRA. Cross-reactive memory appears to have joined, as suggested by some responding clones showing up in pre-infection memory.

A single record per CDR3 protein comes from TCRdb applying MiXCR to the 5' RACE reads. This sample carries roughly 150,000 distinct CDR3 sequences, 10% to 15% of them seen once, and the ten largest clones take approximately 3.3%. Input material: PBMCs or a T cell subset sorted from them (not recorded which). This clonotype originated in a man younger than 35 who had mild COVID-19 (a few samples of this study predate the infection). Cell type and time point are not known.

The CDR3: CASSLGDGELFF. In DNA form, the CDR3 reads TGTGCCAGCAGCTTAGGGGACGGGGAGCTGTTTTTT. This rearrangement joins TRBV7-3 to TRBJ2-2; D gene unclear. In germline, CDR1 is SGHTA, CDR2 FQGTGA. The CDR3 runs to 12 residues. V lost 2 bases and J lost 7, with 5 bases in between. The variable domain in full, completed from reference TRBV7-3 and TRBJ2-2, reads GAGVSQTPSNKVTEKGKYVELRCDPISGHTALYWYRQSLGQGPEFLIYFQGTGAADDSGLPNDRFFAVRPEGSVSTLKIQRTERGDSAVYLCASSLGDGELFFGEGSRLTVL.